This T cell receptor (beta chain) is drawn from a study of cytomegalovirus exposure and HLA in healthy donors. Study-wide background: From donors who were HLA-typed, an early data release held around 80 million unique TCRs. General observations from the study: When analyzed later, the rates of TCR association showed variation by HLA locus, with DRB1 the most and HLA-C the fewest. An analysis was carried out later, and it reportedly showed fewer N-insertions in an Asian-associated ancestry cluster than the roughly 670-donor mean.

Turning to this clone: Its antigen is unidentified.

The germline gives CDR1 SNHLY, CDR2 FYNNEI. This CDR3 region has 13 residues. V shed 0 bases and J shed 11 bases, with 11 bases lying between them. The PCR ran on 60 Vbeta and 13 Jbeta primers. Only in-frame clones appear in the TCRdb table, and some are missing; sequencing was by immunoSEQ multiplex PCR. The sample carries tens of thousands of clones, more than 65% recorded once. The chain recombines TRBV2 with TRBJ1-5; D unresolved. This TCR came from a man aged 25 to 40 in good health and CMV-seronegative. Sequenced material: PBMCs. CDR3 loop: CASSEAPSVTQHF. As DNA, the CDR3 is TGTGCCAGCAGTGAAGCCCCTTCGGTGACCCAGCATTTT. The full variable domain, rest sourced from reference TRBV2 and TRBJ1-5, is EPEVTQTPSHQVTQMGQEVILRCVPISNHLYFYWYRQILGQKVEFLVSFYNNEISEKSEIFDDQFSVERPDGSNFTLKIRSTKLEDSAMYFCASSEAPSVTQHFGDGTRLSIL.